The rows below give T cell receptor beta chains drawn from one sample of a study of blood T cell repertoires in COVID-19. Using immunoSEQ multiplex PCR, the repertoire was profiled, and TCRdb retains in-frame clones only, with some absent. Of approximately 90,000 clones listed, less than 80% are singletons. The sample consisted of peripheral blood. These receptors were taken from a woman older than 75 with acute or convalescent COVID-19. Each CDR3 is given with its conserved first and last residue. The D gene is left open where the match is weak. Clone size is not always given. Where it is, it says once, few, many or a class for expanded clones.

J: TRBJ2-2
D: .
size: .
V: TRBV5-6
DNA: TGTGCCAGCAGCCAGGGAACCGGGGAGCTGTTTTTT
CDR3: CASSQGTGELFF

J: TRBJ1-1
D: TRBD1
size: .
V: TRBV25-1
DNA: TGTGCCAGCAGTGACTTCGACTCAGGGGGAATATTGAGTACTGAAGCTTTCTTT
CDR3: CASSDFDSGGILSTEAFF

J: TRBJ1-1
D: .
size: .
V: TRBV2
DNA: TGTGCCAGCAGTGAAAGCGGACGGAACACTGAAGCTTTCTTT
CDR3: CASSESGRNTEAFF

J: TRBJ1-2
D: .
size: many
V: TRBV2
DNA: TGTGCCAGCAGTGGAGCCATGAGGAATGGCTACACCTTC
CDR3: CASSGAMRNGYTF

J: TRBJ1-1
D: TRBD1
size: few
V: TRBV5-6
DNA: TGTGCCAGCAGCTTGCACAGGGGGATAACTGAAGCTTTCTTT
CDR3: CASSLHRGITEAFF

J: TRBJ1-6
D: TRBD1
size: .
V: TRBV7-3
DNA: TGTGCCAGCAGCTTAACGTATAGGCGGACAGGGGATGATAATTCACCCCTCCACTTT
CDR3: CASSLTYRRTGDDNSPLHF

J: TRBJ1-3
D: .
size: .
V: TRBV5-1
DNA: TGCGCCAGCAGCTTGGGGCAGGTCCGGGAGGCCTCTGGAAACACCATATATTTT
CDR3: CASSLGQVREASGNTIYF

J: TRBJ2-3
D: TRBD2
size: .
V: TRBV2
DNA: TGTGCCAGCAGCCGCCGGGAACCATCGGGGGGGGGTACGCAGTATTTT
CDR3: CASSRREPSGGGTQYF

J: TRBJ1-2
D: .
size: .
V: TRBV28
DNA: TGTGCCAGCAGTCCCGCGGGAAGGGGTGGCTACACCTTC
CDR3: CASSPAGRGGYTF

J: TRBJ1-4
D: .
size: .
V: TRBV6-1
DNA: TGTGCCAGCAGTGAAGGGGGCTCTAATGAAAAACTGTTTTTT
CDR3: CASSEGGSNEKLFF

J: TRBJ2-5
D: TRBD2
size: .
V: TRBV7-6
DNA: TGTGCCAGCAGCCCGAAAGCGGGGGGACCAGAGACCCAGTACTTC
CDR3: CASSPKAGGPETQYF

J: TRBJ1-2
D: TRBD1
size: .
V: TRBV4-1
DNA: TGCGCCAGCACGGACAGGAACGATGGCTACACCTTC
CDR3: CASTDRNDGYTF

J: TRBJ1-2
D: TRBD1
size: .
V: TRBV7-9
DNA: TGTGCCAGCAGCCTGGACAGGGGGCACCTCTATGGCTACACCTTC
CDR3: CASSLDRGHLYGYTF

J: TRBJ1-4
D: TRBD1
size: few
V: TRBV28
DNA: TGTGCCAGCAGCGTGACAGGGTTGATTGAAAAACTGTTTTTT
CDR3: CASSVTGLIEKLFF

J: TRBJ1-1
D: .
size: .
V: TRBV4-2
DNA: TGTGCCAGCAGCCCTAGAATGGAGGGAGTGGCTTTCTTT
CDR3: CASSPRMEGVAFF

J: TRBJ1-3
D: TRBD1
size: .
V: TRBV5-1
DNA: TGCGCCAGCAGCTTAACAGGGGTCTCTGGAAACACCATATATTTT
CDR3: CASSLTGVSGNTIYF

J: TRBJ2-3
D: TRBD2
size: .
V: TRBV19
DNA: TGTGCCAGTGGGGGACTAGCGGGGGGGCCCGATACGCAGTATTTT
CDR3: CASGGLAGGPDTQYF

J: TRBJ1-5
D: .
size: .
V: TRBV24-1
DNA: TGTGCCACCAGTGACCGACAGAATCAGCCCCAGCATTTT
CDR3: CATSDRQNQPQHF

J: TRBJ2-7
D: .
size: few
V: TRBV5-5
DNA: TGTGCCAGCAGCTTGGTTCTCGCCTACGAGCAGTACTTC
CDR3: CASSLVLAYEQYF

J: TRBJ2-1
D: TRBD1
size: .
V: TRBV9
DNA: TGTGCCAGCAGCTTCCGGGACAGCTACAATGAGCAGTTCTTC
CDR3: CASSFRDSYNEQFF

J: TRBJ2-5
D: TRBD2
size: few
V: TRBV6-1
DNA: TGTGCCACCCGTAGCGGGGCCCAAGAGACCCAGTACTTC
CDR3: CATRSGAQETQYF

J: TRBJ1-6
D: .
size: .
V: TRBV2
DNA: TGTGCCAGCAGTGTGGGGAGCTCCTATAATTCACCCCTCCACTTT
CDR3: CASSVGSSYNSPLHF

J: TRBJ2-5
D: TRBD2
size: few
V: TRBV6-2/TRBV6-3
DNA: TGTGCCAGCAGTTACTCCTCTCTAGCGGGGGGGCACGGGACCCAGTACTTC
CDR3: CASSYSSLAGGHGTQYF

J: TRBJ2-3
D: TRBD2
size: .
V: TRBV24-1
DNA: TGTGCCACCAGTGATCCTAGCGGGGGGGCAGCGGATACGCAGTATTTT
CDR3: CATSDPSGGAADTQYF

J: TRBJ1-2
D: .
size: .
V: TRBV19
DNA: TGTGCCAGTAGTGTCCCACAGGGACCTAACTATGGCTACACCTTC
CDR3: CASSVPQGPNYGYTF

J: TRBJ1-2
D: .
size: .
V: TRBV6-5
DNA: TGTGCCAGCACCCCTTACAGGGCGAACTATGGCTACACCTTC
CDR3: CASTPYRANYGYTF

J: TRBJ1-2
D: .
size: .
V: TRBV15
DNA: TGTGCCACCAGCAGAGGTAGCAAGCCTCACTCCACCTATGGCTACACCTTC
CDR3: CATSRGSKPHSTYGYTF

J: TRBJ2-3
D: TRBD2
size: .
V: TRBV2
DNA: TGTGCCAGCAGTGTGACTAGCGGTGGGAAAGATACGCAGTATTTT
CDR3: CASSVTSGGKDTQYF

J: TRBJ1-5
D: .
size: few
V: TRBV7-2
DNA: TGTGCCAGCAGCCCACCTGCGCAGCCCCAGCATTTT
CDR3: CASSPPAQPQHF

J: TRBJ2-7
D: .
size: .
V: TRBV19
DNA: TGTGCCAGTAGCGCTATACAGGGCTCCTACGAGCAGTACTTC
CDR3: CASSAIQGSYEQYF

J: TRBJ2-3
D: TRBD1
size: .
V: TRBV28
DNA: TGTGCCAGCAGTCCCCCCGGGACAGCCTCCACAGATACGCAGTATTTT
CDR3: CASSPPGTASTDTQYF

J: TRBJ1-2
D: TRBD1
size: .
V: TRBV5-8
DNA: TGTGCCAGCAGCTTAGACGTGTTACAGGGGACCTATGGCTACACCTTC
CDR3: CASSLDVLQGTYGYTF

J: TRBJ1-2
D: .
size: .
V: TRBV2
DNA: TGTGCCAGCAGTGAAGACCCAAGGGGATTCTATGGCTACACCTTC
CDR3: CASSEDPRGFYGYTF

J: TRBJ1-3
D: .
size: .
V: TRBV3-1/TRBV3-2
DNA: TGTGCCAGCAGCTCTCGGACAGCTGGAAACACCATATATTTT
CDR3: CASSSRTAGNTIYF

J: TRBJ1-2
D: .
size: few
V: TRBV18
DNA: TGTGCCAGCTCAGAGGCCAGGGGATTAGGCTACACCTTC
CDR3: CASSEARGLGYTF

J: TRBJ1-2
D: TRBD1
size: .
V: TRBV3-1/TRBV3-2
DNA: TGTGCCAGCAGCCAAGGTGGGGACAGGGGCTATGGCTACACCTTC
CDR3: CASSQGGDRGYGYTF

J: TRBJ1-2
D: TRBD1
size: few
V: TRBV5-4
DNA: TGTGCCAGCAGCCTCCCTAGCCGGGACAGCACTATTGGCTACACCTTC
CDR3: CASSLPSRDSTIGYTF

J: TRBJ2-7
D: TRBD2
size: few
V: TRBV6-5
DNA: TGTGCCAGCAGTACCCCGACTAGCCCGGGCGAGCAGTACTTC
CDR3: CASSTPTSPGEQYF

J: TRBJ1-1
D: .
size: .
V: TRBV2
DNA: TGTGCCCTCATGGAAAGGAGGGGGGGCACTGAAGCTTTCTTT
CDR3: CALMERRGGTEAFF

J: TRBJ2-2
D: TRBD2
size: .
V: TRBV9
DNA: TGCGCCCGCAGCGTCGAGGCGGGGGGGCCGTCATCCGGGGAGCTGTTTTTT
CDR3: CARSVEAGGPSSGELFF

J: TRBJ2-1
D: .
size: .
V: TRBV11-3
DNA: TGTGCCAGCAGCCCCTGGAGGGGCCATGAGCAGTTCTTC
CDR3: CASSPWRGHEQFF

J: TRBJ1-1
D: TRBD1
size: .
V: TRBV5-5
DNA: TGTGCCAGCAGCCGGGGACAGATGAACACTGAAGCTTTCTTT
CDR3: CASSRGQMNTEAFF

J: TRBJ2-1
D: .
size: .
V: TRBV3-1/TRBV3-2
DNA: TGTGCCAGCAGTCAGTACAGGGTGCTCTACAATGAGCAGTTCTTC
CDR3: CASSQYRVLYNEQFF

J: TRBJ1-1
D: TRBD1
size: .
V: TRBV5-1
DNA: TGCGCCAGCAGCCGAGACGGACAGGCGAACACTGAAGCTTTCTTT
CDR3: CASSRDGQANTEAFF

J: TRBJ1-1
D: .
size: .
V: TRBV10-3
DNA: TGTGCCATCAGTGAGAATATGAACACTGAAGCTTTCTTT
CDR3: CAISENMNTEAFF

J: TRBJ2-1
D: TRBD2
size: few
V: TRBV19
DNA: TGTGCCAGTAGGCCCCATACTAGCGGGGTACACAATGAGCAGTTCTTC
CDR3: CASRPHTSGVHNEQFF

J: TRBJ1-6
D: .
size: once
V: TRBV21-1
DNA: TGTGCCAGAAGCACGGGAAAAAGACCCCTCCACTTT
CDR3: CARSTGKRPLHF

J: TRBJ1-3
D: .
size: .
V: TRBV5-5
DNA: TGTGCCAGCAGCTTCGAATGGGGAGTCGGAAACACCATATATTTT
CDR3: CASSFEWGVGNTIYF

J: TRBJ2-7
D: .
size: .
V: TRBV6-5
DNA: TGTGCCAGCAGAGGACCAGGTGGGGCCCACGAGCAGTACTTC
CDR3: CASRGPGGAHEQYF